A selection of T cell receptor beta chains follows, all from one sample in a study of shared clonotypes between healthy human individuals. Sequencing was performed with immunoSEQ multiplex PCR; in TCRdb, only in-frame clones are kept and a portion is missing. Here the sample spans fewer than 3 million clones, under 95% being singletons. Sequencing was carried out using naive CD4+ T cells from PBMCs. The receptor set was obtained from a man aged 18 to 30 in good health. Some clones in this sample may be carry-over from other donors' samples. Each CDR3 is given with its conserved first and last residue. A D gene is named only where the DNA matches it firmly. Some rows mark clone size as missing; the rest say once, few, many or name a class of expanded clone.

V gene,D gene,CDR3 length,clone size,J gene,CDR3 protein,CDR3 DNA
TRBV28,TRBD1,16,NA,TRBJ2-7,CASSRRKDRGKCEQYF,TGTGCCAGCAGCCGGCGAAAGGACAGGGGTAAGTGCGAGCAGTACTTC
TRBV10-3,TRBD2,19,NA,TRBJ2-3,CAISELMGLAGISTDTQYF,TGTGCCATCAGTGAGTTGATGGGACTAGCGGGAATTAGCACAGATACGCAGTATTTT
TRBV20-1,NA,11,NA,TRBJ1-2,CSGWANYGYTF,TGCAGTGGATGGGCCAACTATGGCTACACCTTC
TRBV9,NA,14,NA,TRBJ2-5,CASSVSQGGETQYF,TGTGCCAGCAGCGTTAGCCAGGGCGGGGAGACCCAGTACTTC
TRBV5-6,NA,17,NA,TRBJ2-5,CASSFSLRGGTQETQYF,TGTGCCAGCAGCTTCTCCCTCAGGGGCGGGACACAAGAGACCCAGTACTTC
TRBV25-1,NA,11,NA,TRBJ2-7,CASSEGGEQYF,TGTGCCAGCAGTGAAGGGGGCGAGCAGTACTTC
TRBV29-1,NA,14,NA,TRBJ2-3,CSVGHYWRADTQYF,TGCAGCGTTGGACACTACTGGCGAGCAGATACGCAGTATTTT
TRBV28,NA,17,NA,TRBJ2-7,CASSHRRPASVLSEQYF,TGTGCCAGCAGTCACAGACGCCCCGCTAGCGTGCTCTCCGAGCAGTACTTC
TRBV2,NA,13,NA,TRBJ1-5,CASAGGLGQPQHF,TGTGCCAGCGCTGGAGGCTTGGGGCAGCCCCAGCATTTT
TRBV27,NA,15,NA,TRBJ1-1,CASSRRELMNTEAFF,TGTGCCAGCAGTCGTCGGGAACTCATGAACACTGAAGCTTTCTTT
TRBV2,NA,13,NA,TRBJ2-7,CASRRTETYEQYF,TGTGCCAGCAGGCGGACGGAAACCTACGAGCAGTACTTC
TRBV6-5,NA,15,NA,TRBJ2-5,CASSLTRMYQETQYF,TGTGCCAGCAGCCTTACACGGATGTACCAAGAGACCCAGTACTTC
TRBV7-9,TRBD1,15,NA,TRBJ1-4,CASSASGGTNEKLFF,TGTGCCAGCAGCGCTTCAGGGGGAACTAATGAAAAACTGTTTTTT
TRBV29-1,TRBD1,13,NA,TRBJ1-4,CSVLTGGNEKLFF,TGCAGCGTCCTGACAGGGGGCAATGAAAAACTGTTTTTT
TRBV7-9,TRBD1,15,once,TRBJ2-7,CASSLAWTGAGEQYF,TGTGCCAGCAGCTTAGCTTGGACAGGGGCCGGCGAGCAGTACTTC
TRBV5-1,NA,16,NA,TRBJ1-3,CASSLLGGNSGNTIYF,TGCGCCAGCAGCCTCTTAGGAGGCAACTCTGGAAACACCATATATTTT
TRBV11-2,TRBD1,14,NA,TRBJ1-2,CASSQTGTEYGYTF,TGTGCCAGCAGCCAAACCGGGACAGAATATGGCTACACCTTC
TRBV28,TRBD1,14,NA,TRBJ2-5,CASSLTGIQETQYF,TGTGCCAGCAGTCTGACAGGGATCCAAGAGACCCAGTACTTC
TRBV2,NA,12,few,TRBJ1-1,CASTDRNTEAFF,TGTGCCAGCACAGACAGAAACACTGAAGCTTTCTTT
TRBV5-4,NA,15,NA,TRBJ1-2,CASSLGTPSSYGYTF,TGTGCCAGCAGCTTGGGGACCCCCTCGTCCTATGGCTACACCTTC
TRBV19,TRBD1,15,NA,TRBJ1-5,CASSPLDRGEQPQHF,TGTGCCAGTAGTCCTCTGGACAGGGGGGAACAGCCCCAGCATTTT
TRBV28,TRBD2,17,once,TRBJ2-2,CASSLAGTSGNTGELFF,TGTGCCAGCAGTTTGGCCGGGACTAGCGGGAACACCGGGGAGCTGTTTTTT
TRBV18,NA,13,NA,TRBJ2-2,CASSPRDTGELFF,TGTGCCAGCTCACCGAGGGACACCGGGGAGCTGTTTTTT
TRBV19,NA,12,few,TRBJ1-5,CASSRRERPQHF,TGTGCCAGTAGTCGAAGGGAGAGGCCCCAGCATTTT
TRBV11-2,TRBD1,15,NA,TRBJ2-7,CASSDPRGPSDEQYF,TGTGCCAGCAGCGACCCCAGGGGGCCCTCGGACGAGCAGTACTTC
TRBV20-1,NA,11,NA,TRBJ2-2,CSARSTGELFF,TGCAGTGCTAGAAGCACCGGGGAGCTGTTTTTT
TRBV28,TRBD2,14,NA,TRBJ2-3,CASRLGGRVDTQYF,TGTGCCAGCCGGCTAGGCGGGAGGGTCGATACGCAGTATTTT
TRBV6-1,NA,11,NA,TRBJ1-2,CASRQGYGYTF,TGTGCCAGCAGACAGGGTTATGGCTACACCTTC
TRBV4-1,NA,16,NA,TRBJ2-3,CASSQVMLRATDTQYF,TGCGCCAGCAGCCAAGTGATGTTGCGGGCCACAGATACGCAGTATTTT
TRBV9,TRBD2,16,NA,TRBJ2-1,CASSVTLAGVNNEQFF,TGTGCCAGCAGCGTAACTCTAGCGGGGGTTAACAATGAGCAGTTCTTC
TRBV30,TRBD2,19,NA,TRBJ2-1,CAWTRGGSGRVGSYNEQFF,TGTGCCTGGACCCGAGGGGGTAGCGGGAGGGTAGGGTCCTACAATGAGCAGTTCTTC
TRBV5-1,TRBD1,14,NA,TRBJ2-7,CASSSGQTPSEQYF,TGCGCCAGCAGCTCGGGACAGACTCCTAGCGAGCAGTACTTC
TRBV2,NA,13,NA,TRBJ2-5,CASSNQGRETQYF,TGTGCCAGCAGTAATCAGGGGAGGGAGACCCAGTACTTC
TRBV6-4,NA,13,NA,TRBJ2-7,CAPQPGMLYEQYF,TGTGCTCCCCAGCCAGGGATGCTCTACGAGCAGTACTTC
TRBV29-1,NA,15,NA,TRBJ2-1,CSVDDSGETYNEQFF,TGCAGCGTCGACGATAGTGGGGAGACCTACAATGAGCAGTTCTTC
TRBV9,TRBD1,14,NA,TRBJ2-3,CASSFDRGTDTQYF,TGTGCCAGCAGTTTCGACAGGGGGACAGATACGCAGTATTTT
TRBV6-5,TRBD1,15,once,TRBJ1-2,CASSYATGGNYGYTF,TGTGCCAGCAGTTACGCTACAGGGGGCAACTATGGCTACACCTTC
TRBV4-1,NA,14,NA,TRBJ1-5,CASSQGDGTRPQHF,TGCGCCAGCAGCCAGGGGGACGGGACTAGGCCCCAGCATTTT
TRBV11-1,NA,11,NA,TRBJ1-2,CASSSGAGYTF,TGTGCCAGCAGCTCAGGGGCCGGCTACACCTTC
TRBV5-1,NA,14,NA,TRBJ2-5,CASSLPEYQETQYF,TGCGCCAGCAGCTTGCCGGAGTACCAAGAGACCCAGTACTTC
TRBV5-1,TRBD2,18,NA,TRBJ2-3,CASSVGNLAGGQTDTQYF,TGCGCCAGCAGCGTGGGGAACTTAGCGGGAGGACAAACAGATACGCAGTATTTT
TRBV6-8,TRBD2,17,NA,TRBJ2-5,CASRTLAGGWLRETQYF,TGTGCCAGCAGGACCCTAGCGGGAGGATGGTTACGGGAGACCCAGTACTTC
TRBV19,NA,15,NA,TRBJ1-2,CASSTSQRGNYGYTF,TGTGCCAGTAGTACTAGCCAGCGAGGGAACTATGGCTACACCTTC
TRBV4-2,NA,17,NA,TRBJ2-2,CASSQDGGRANTGELFF,TGTGCCAGCAGCCAAGACGGGGGCAGGGCGAACACCGGGGAGCTGTTTTTT
TRBV29-1,NA,13,NA,TRBJ1-4,CSVGGAGGEKLFF,TGCAGCGTTGGGGGAGCGGGGGGTGAAAAACTGTTTTTT
TRBV30,TRBD2,15,NA,TRBJ2-1,CAWGISGRAYNEQFF,TGTGCCTGGGGGATTAGCGGGAGGGCCTACAATGAGCAGTTCTTC
TRBV11-2,NA,15,NA,TRBJ2-2,CASSLSRVSGGELFF,TGTGCCAGCAGCTTATCCAGGGTATCGGGCGGGGAGCTGTTTTTT
TRBV19,NA,14,NA,TRBJ2-7,CASSDDSTSYEQYF,TGTGCCAGTAGTGACGACAGTACCTCCTACGAGCAGTACTTC
TRBV5-4,TRBD2,16,NA,TRBJ2-1,CASSHPAGPSYNEQFF,TGTGCCAGCAGCCACCCAGCGGGACCTTCTTACAATGAGCAGTTCTTC
TRBV27,NA,12,NA,TRBJ1-1,CASIGRDTEAFF,TGTGCCAGCATTGGGCGGGACACTGAAGCTTTCTTT
TRBV5-1,NA,13,NA,TRBJ2-7,CASSWDRAYEQYF,TGCGCCAGCAGCTGGGACCGAGCCTACGAGCAGTACTTC
TRBV27,TRBD1,16,NA,TRBJ2-1,CASSLVPGQIYNEQFF,TGTGCCAGCAGTCTGGTGCCGGGACAGATCTACAATGAGCAGTTCTTC
TRBV15,NA,14,NA,TRBJ2-1,CATSRDGRGDEQFF,TGTGCCACCAGCAGAGATGGAAGGGGCGATGAGCAGTTCTTC
TRBV25-1,NA,12,once,TRBJ1-2,CASSEERYGYTF,TGTGCCAGCAGTGAAGAACGCTACGGCTACACCTTC
TRBV6-6,TRBD1,14,NA,TRBJ1-1,CASSQDRGNTEAFF,TGTGCCAGCAGTCAAGACAGGGGGAACACTGAAGCTTTCTTT